This T cell receptor (beta chain) was obtained from a study of T cell responses to AZD1222 COVID-19 vaccine. The CDR3 totals 12 residues. CDR1 and CDR2 (germline): WNHNN, SYGVQD (reference sequence). Trimming pared 5 bases from V and 4 bases from J, leaving 6 bases between. The assay was immunoSEQ multiplex PCR, and TCRdb's table has in-frame clones only and misses some. The data show roughly 120,000 clones, 90% to 95% seen once. This sequence originates from an adult in good health. The V and J genes are TRBV10-1 and TRBJ1-5; D gene unclear. The sequences come from peripheral blood, collected on day 0 of AZD1222 vaccination. Here the CDR3 DNA reads TGCGCCAGCAGTCCGGGAAATCAGCCCCAGCATTTT. It codes for CASSPGNQPQHF.